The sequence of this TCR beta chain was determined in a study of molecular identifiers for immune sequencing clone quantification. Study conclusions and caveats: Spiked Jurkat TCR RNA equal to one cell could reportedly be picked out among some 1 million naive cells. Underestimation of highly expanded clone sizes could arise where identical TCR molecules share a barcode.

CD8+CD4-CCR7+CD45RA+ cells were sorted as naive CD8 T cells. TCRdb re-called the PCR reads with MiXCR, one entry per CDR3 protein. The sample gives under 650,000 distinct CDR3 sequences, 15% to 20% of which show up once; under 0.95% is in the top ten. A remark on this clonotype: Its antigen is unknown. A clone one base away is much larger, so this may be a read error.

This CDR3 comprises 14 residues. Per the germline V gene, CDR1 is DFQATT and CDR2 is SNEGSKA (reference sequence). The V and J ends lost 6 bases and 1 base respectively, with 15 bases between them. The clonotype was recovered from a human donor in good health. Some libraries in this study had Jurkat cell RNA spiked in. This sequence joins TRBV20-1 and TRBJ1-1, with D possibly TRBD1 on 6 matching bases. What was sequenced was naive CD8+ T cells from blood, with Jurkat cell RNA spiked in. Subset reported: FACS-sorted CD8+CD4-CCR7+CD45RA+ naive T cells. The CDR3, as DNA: TGCAGTGCCCAACAGGGTGGGGAGAACACTGAAGCTTTCTTT. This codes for CSAQQGGENTEAFF.